In its sample, the clone carrying this T cell receptor (beta chain) was seen a few times. As handled by the study authors: Estimation of nucleated cell counts relied on the amplification of reference gene primers. Libraries were prepared by immunoSEQ multiplex PCR; TCRdb keeps only in-frame clonotypes and omits some of them. The V and J calls and clone size are taken from that table; D and trimming were inferred from the DNA. The sample lists 200,000 to 300,000 clones, 65% to 85% occurring once. These data are taken from a study of blood T cell repertoires in COVID-19. Study-wide background: In each case, the material was cDNA or gDNA derived from T cells, B-cell-depleted T cells, or PBMCs.

V was clipped by 0 bases and J by 7 bases, with 15 bases between them. The V gene's germline CDR1 is KGHSH and CDR2 LQKENI. CDR3 size: 15 residues. This clonotype was sampled from a man aged 40-55 years with acute or convalescent COVID-19. The material sequenced was peripheral blood. The J gene is TRBJ1-1, the V gene TRBV18; D is unclear. CDR3 sequence (DNA): TGTGCCAGCTCACCACCGGGAGAAGGAAAGGGTGAAGCTTTCTTT. Its translation: CASSPPGEGKGEAFF.